The 19 T cell receptor beta chains below were found in one sample sequenced in a study of cytomegalovirus exposure and HLA in healthy donors. The PCR made use of 60 Vbeta and 13 Jbeta primers. TCRdb's table, derived via immunoSEQ multiplex PCR, lists solely in-frame clones and lacks some. The table records around 85,000 clones, about 81% of them present only once. Specimen: PBMCs. The receptors derive from a man in his fifties or sixties in good health and CMV-seronegative.

This chain uses TRBV7-3 with TRBJ1-6, with a weak D call TRBD1 (6 bases). Germline CDR1 and CDR2: SGHTA and FQGTGA. Trimming stripped 2 bases from V and 3 bases from J, with 11 bases between. The CDR3 runs 16 residues. The CDR3 bases are TGTGCCAGCAGCTTACAGGGGTCAGGCTATAATTCACCCCTCCACTTT. Amino acids: CASSLQGSGYNSPLHF.

The gene calls are TRBV2 and TRBJ1-4; D is possibly TRBD1 (5 bases). The V end lost 6 bases, the J end lost 8 bases, and 19 bases lay between the germline ends. Germline V CDR1 and CDR2: SNHLY, FYNNEI. The CDR3 sequence is 15 residues long. The CDR3 here is CASSAGQFRREKLFF. The CDR3 DNA is TGTGCCAGCAGCGCTGGACAATTCCGCAGGGAAAAACTGTTTTTT.

V and J are TRBV18 and TRBJ2-1; 10 positions match TRBD1. Germline V CDR1 and CDR2: KGHSH, LQKENI. With 3 bases clipped from V and 4 bases from J, the junction kept 6 bases outside the gene matches. The CDR3 length is 16 residues. The CDR3 is CASSPGDRGRYNEQFF. The CDR3 DNA sequence: TGTGCCAGCTCACCCGGGGACAGGGGACGATACAATGAGCAGTTCTTC.

The V and J genes are TRBV18 and TRBJ2-7; 8 bases line up with TRBD1. The V gene end was trimmed by 0 bases and the J gene end by 5 bases; junction bases not matched to a gene: 3. This CDR3 has 14 residues. Looked up from germline, CDR1 is KGHSH and CDR2 is LQKENI. The chain's CDR3 is CASSPPSGGDEQYF. The CDR3 coding sequence is TGTGCCAGCTCACCACCGTCAGGGGGCGACGAGCAGTACTTC.

This chain links TRBV9 with TRBJ2-1, with 7 positions matching TRBD2. The germline V gene encodes CDR1 SGDLS and CDR2 YYNGEE. The V segment lost 2 bases and the J segment 5 bases; nucleotides outside the gene matches: 10. The CDR3 is 16 amino acids. The CDR3 DNA follows: TGTGCCAGCAGCGTTTCATCCGGGACTACGAACAATGAGCAGTTCTTC. Its translation is CASSVSSGTTNNEQFF.

Remarks on this clone: This CDR3 is also generated by other DNA sequences in the sample. The chain employs TRBV6-5 and TRBJ2-7; TRBD2 might be the D (5 bases). The germline V gene has CDR1 MNHEY and CDR2 SVGAGI. CDR3 length: 14 residues. V gave up 0 bases and J gave up 3 bases, with 9 bases separating them. CDR3 protein: CASSYSTGFYEQYF. The CDR3 coding sequence is TGTGCCAGCAGTTACTCGACGGGGTTCTACGAGCAGTACTTC.

The V call is TRBV7-9, the J call TRBJ1-6; D might be TRBD1 (5 bases). V lost 1 base, J lost 6 bases, and 10 bases lay in between. The CDR3 spans 15 residues. Germline lookup yields CDR1 SEHNR and CDR2 FQNEAQ (reference sequence). The CDR3 spells CASSLEGQGNSPLHF. Here the CDR3 DNA reads TGTGCCAGCAGCTTAGAGGGGCAGGGTAATTCACCCCTCCACTTT.

The chain links TRBV10-3 to TRBJ1-2, with 9 bases identical to TRBD1. The CDR3 covers 17 residues. Germline values: CDR1 ENHRY, CDR2 SYGVKD. V shed 4 bases, J shed 1 base, and the junction held 10 bases outside the gene matches. CDR3 protein: CAISVIFRDRVNYGYTF. The CDR3 DNA reads as TGTGCCATCAGTGTGATTTTCCGGGACAGGGTTAACTATGGCTACACCTTC.

In regard to this clone: Germline is not matched at one junction end, which may reflect a read error. The J gene is TRBJ2-3, the V gene TRBV7-9, with D maybe TRBD1 (5 bases). CDR3 length: 14 residues. The germline V gene encodes CDR1 SEHNR and CDR2 FQNEAQ (reference sequence). The CDR3 DNA follows: TGTTCCAGCAGCAATCAGGGATTCACAGATACGCAGTATTTT. Translated: CSSSNQGFTDTQYF. Full variable domain (remainder filled in from reference TRBV7-9 and TRBJ2-3): DTGVSQNPRHKITKRGQNVTFRCDPISEHNRLYWYRQTLGQGPEFLTYFQNEAQLEKSRLLSDRFSAERPKGSFSTLEIQRTEQGDSAMYLCSSSNQGFTDTQYFGPGTRLTVL.

The rearrangement joins TRBV6-5 to TRBJ1-6, with D perhaps matching TRBD1 (5 bases). CDR1 is MNHEY, CDR2 SVGAGI, per germline. CDR3 size: 15 residues. The V end lost 6 bases, the J end lost 4 bases, and 13 bases lay between the germline ends. The DNA for the CDR3 is TGTGCCAGCAGGCCTGGGGCGGTTTATAATTCACCCCTCCACTTT. Translated, it gives CASRPGAVYNSPLHF.

As to this clone: Germline is not matched at one junction end, which may reflect a read error. DNA of the CDR3: TGTGCCGGCAGTGAATCTGGAAGGGGCGGGGTTGGCTACACCTTC. This sequence encodes CAGSESGRGGVGYTF. V usage is TRBV2 and J usage is TRBJ1-2; D may be TRBD1 (5 bases). The CDR3 runs to 15 residues. CDR1 and CDR2 (germline): SNHLY, FYNNEI.

A remark on this clone: The conserved closing phenylalanine or tryptophan is absent in this CDR3, likely reflecting a read error. The limits of the CDR3 on the DNA are not certain, so only TCRdb's listed CDR3 is given. The gene calls are TRBV10-1 and TRBJ1-1. Germline V gives CDR1 WNHNN, CDR2 SYGVQD (reference sequence). The CDR3 contains 8 residues when both ends are counted. CDR3 protein: CAGRPGGQ.

The J gene is TRBJ2-5, the V gene TRBV9; TRBD1 agrees at 10 bases. The CDR3 length is 16 residues. Germline CDR1 is SGDLS and CDR2 is YYNGEE. V was pared by 4 bases and J by 5 bases, with 11 bases of the junction left unmatched. The CDR3 nucleotides read TGTGCCAGCAGCCCTTTCCGACAGGGGGCACGGGAGACCCAGTACTTC. As protein: CASSPFRQGARETQYF.

This chain links TRBV5-1 with TRBJ2-5, with 8 bases that match TRBD2. The germline V gene has CDR1 SGHRS and CDR2 YFSETQ. After removal of 0 bases from V and 5 bases from J, the junction contained 9 bases not matched to a gene. The CDR3 totals 16 residues. This chain's CDR3 is CASSLGPGGAGETQYF. CDR3 DNA: TGCGCCAGCAGCTTGGGCCCGGGGGGGGCTGGGGAGACCCAGTACTTC.

The chain uses TRBV2 and TRBJ2-2, with TRBD2 identical over 13 bases. V shed 5 bases, J shed 8 bases, and the junction held 5 bases outside the gene matches. The V gene's germline CDR1 is SNHLY and CDR2 FYNNEI. This CDR3 region has 15 residues. The CDR3: CASSRTSGGMGELFF. CDR3 DNA: TGTGCCAGCAGTAGGACTAGCGGGGGCATGGGGGAGCTGTTTTTT.

This chain links TRBV7-6 with TRBJ2-1; TRBD2 matches at 9 bases. In germline, CDR1 is SGHVS, CDR2 FNYEAQ. With V trimmed by 5 bases and J by 3 bases, 5 bases remained unmatched. CDR3 length equals 15 residues. The CDR3 region is CASSQSGGSYNEQFF. The CDR3, as DNA: TGTGCCAGCAGCCAGAGCGGGGGGAGCTACAATGAGCAGTTCTTC.

This sequence joins TRBV7-9 and TRBJ1-2, with a possible D match to TRBD1 (6 bases). CDR3 length: 15 residues. With 1 base removed from V and 4 bases from J, the gap between germline ends came to 13 bases. Germline V gene lookup returns CDR1 SEHNR and CDR2 FQNEAQ (reference sequence). The CDR3: CASSLDTGHPYGYTF. In nucleotides, the CDR3 is TGTGCCAGCAGCTTAGACACGGGACACCCCTATGGCTACACCTTC.

The chain employs TRBV25-1 and TRBJ2-5; D might be TRBD1 (6 bases). V lost 11 bases and J lost 5, with 15 bases in between. Looked up from germline, CDR1 is MGHDK and CDR2 is SYGVNS. The CDR3 length is 12 residues. As DNA, the CDR3 is TGTGCCGCCAAGACAGGTCCCGAGACCCAGTACTTC. It yields the protein CAAKTGPETQYF.

This clone was seen more than once but under ten times. A read error may account for a junction end that differs from germline. The chain recombines TRBV7-9 with TRBJ1-1; 8 nucleotides align to TRBD1. CDR3 length: 15 residues. The germline gives CDR1 SEHNR, CDR2 FQNEAQ (reference sequence). The CDR3: CSSIHDRGLNTEAFF. In DNA, the CDR3 is TGTTCCAGCATCCACGACAGGGGCTTAAACACTGAAGCTTTCTTT.